These 22 T cell receptor beta chains share one sample of origin, sequenced in a study of blood T cell repertoires in COVID-19 (dated by TCRdb to about 2020). The protocol used for the library was the immunoSEQ multiplex PCR assay. TCRdb mirrors the immuneACCESS table, restricted to in-frame sequences. Some clones are absent from its copies; in checked studies, under half trace to an unresolved V gene, and the reason for the others is unknown. In all, the sample holds about 78,000 clones, and around 91% of those were seen once. The ten biggest clones cover 0.8% to 1.3% of the sample. Sequencing was done on a sample of peripheral blood. The receptors derive from a woman aged 45-60 years in a cohort sampled during active COVID-19.

The chain has TRBV24-1 and TRBJ2-7; D perhaps matches TRBD1 (5 bases). The germline V gene encodes CDR1 KGHDR and CDR2 SFDVKD. The CDR3 runs 14 residues. V lost 4 bases to trimming and J lost 0 bases, with 9 bases between them. The CDR3 here is CATSERQISYEQYF. DNA of the CDR3: TGTGCCACCAGTGAGAGACAGATCTCCTACGAGCAGTACTTC.

The gene calls are TRBV18 and TRBJ2-1; TRBD2 aligns across 11 bases. Germline V gene data show CDR1 as KGHSH and CDR2 as LQKENI. CDR3 size: 16 residues. Trimming cost V 6 bases and J 0 bases; bases outside gene matches: 4. The CDR3 sequence is CASSPGLAGSYNEQFF. The CDR3, as DNA: TGTGCCAGCTCGCCTGGACTAGCGGGCTCCTACAATGAGCAGTTCTTC. Based on the CDR3 plus reference TRBV18 and TRBJ2-1, the full variable domain is NAGVMQNPRHLVRRRGQEARLRCSPMKGHSHVYWYRQLPEEGLKFMVYLQKENIIDESGMPKERFSAEFPKEGPSILRIQQVVRGDSAAYFCASSPGLAGSYNEQFFGPGTRLTVL.

The rearrangement links TRBV9 to TRBJ1-2; possibly TRBD1 for D (5 bases). CDR1 is SGDLS and CDR2 is YYNGEE in the germline V gene. This CDR3 is built from 16 residues. Trimming removed 0 bases at V and 3 bases at J, with 15 bases between. This CDR3 reads CASSVAPGGVDYGYTF. In DNA, the CDR3 is TGTGCCAGCAGCGTAGCCCCCGGAGGGGTCGACTATGGCTACACCTTC.

The chain joins TRBV10-1 to TRBJ2-1; the D gene is possibly TRBD2 (6 bases). The CDR3 has 14 amino acids. V gave up 3 bases and J gave up 7 bases, with 13 bases separating them. Germline lookup yields CDR1 WNHNN and CDR2 SYGVQD (reference sequence). The CDR3 spells CASSDSLGRNEQFF. The CDR3 nucleotides are TGCGCCAGCAGTGATTCCCTAGGGAGGAATGAGCAGTTCTTC.

This sequence joins TRBV7-2 and TRBJ2-7; the match to TRBD2 covers 9 bases. Germline values: CDR1 SGHTA, CDR2 FQGNSA. The length of the CDR3 is 17 residues. J gave up 1 base and V 0 bases, and 7 bases lay outside the gene matches. The CDR3: CASSLAGVAGVSYEQYF. CDR3 DNA sequence: TGTGCCAGCAGCTTAGCCGGGGTAGCGGGAGTGTCCTACGAGCAGTACTTC. Together with reference TRBV7-2 and TRBJ2-7, the CDR3 gives the full variable domain: GAGVSQSPSNKVTEKGKDVELRCDPISGHTALYWYRQSLGQGLEFLIYFQGNSAPDKSGLPSDRFSAERTGGSVSTLTIQRTQQEDSAVYLCASSLAGVAGVSYEQYFGPGTRLTVT.

V gene TRBV19 combines with J gene TRBJ2-1; a weak D match, TRBD2 (7 bases). This CDR3 is 13 amino acids long. From germline, CDR1 is LNHDA and CDR2 SQIVND (reference sequence). V dropped 5 bases and J dropped 5 bases, with 10 bases sitting between them. CDR3 nucleotide sequence: TGTGCCAGTAGTTTAGGGGGGGACAATGAGCAGTTCTTC. Protein product: CASSLGGDNEQFF.

This clone was picked up a small number of times. This chain connects TRBV15 to TRBJ2-3; 10 bases match TRBD2. The CDR3 contains 16 residues. Germline lookup yields CDR1 LNHNV and CDR2 YYDKDF (reference sequence). J was trimmed by 7 bases and V by 0 bases; bases with no gene match: 7. The CDR3 DNA sequence: TGTGCCACCAGCAGAGATGAGCTAGCGGGAGCCCATACGCAGTATTTT. Its protein is CATSRDELAGAHTQYF.

J is TRBJ2-6 and V is TRBV6-1; no clear D. V lost 3 bases to trimming and J lost 0 bases, with 9 bases between them. Germline-derived CDR1 and CDR2 are MNHNS and SASEGT. The CDR3 has 16 amino acids. Here the CDR3 reads CASSESQVSGANVLTF. For the CDR3, the DNA is TGTGCCAGCAGTGAGTCCCAGGTCTCTGGGGCCAACGTCCTGACTTTC.

The genes are TRBV10-3 and TRBJ1-6; 10 bases agree with TRBD1. The length of the CDR3 is 15 residues. Germline assignment: CDR1 ENHRY and CDR2 SYGVKD. Unmatched junction bases numbered 1, after V lost 1 base and J lost 7 bases. CDR3 nucleotide sequence: TGTGCCATCAGTGAGTTGACAGGGGGCAATTCACCCCTCCACTTT. Its translation is CAISELTGGNSPLHF.

The chain links TRBV19 to TRBJ1-2; D unclear. Trimming shortened V by 4 bases and J by 0 bases, and 9 bases separated the two germline ends. The CDR3 length is 14 residues. Germline CDR1 is LNHDA and CDR2 is SQIVND (reference sequence). Here the CDR3 reads CASSRSGTNYGYTF. DNA for the CDR3: TGTGCCAGTAGTAGGTCTGGCACTAACTATGGCTACACCTTC.

J is TRBJ2-1 and V is TRBV7-9, with D perhaps TRBD1 (5 bases). The CDR3 totals 13 residues. Germline V gene data show CDR1 as SEHNR and CDR2 as FQNEAQ (reference sequence). Trimming cost V 1 base and J 6 bases, with 7 bases left between them. The CDR3 region is CASSLEGFNEQFF. In DNA, the CDR3 is TGTGCCAGCAGCTTAGAGGGGTTCAATGAGCAGTTCTTC. Looking up the rest from reference TRBV7-9 and TRBJ2-1 gives the full variable domain: DTGVSQNPRHKITKRGQNVTFRCDPISEHNRLYWYRQTLGQGPEFLTYFQNEAQLEKSRLLSDRFSAERPKGSFSTLEIQRTEQGDSAMYLCASSLEGFNEQFFGPGTRLTVL.

This chain joins TRBV7-9 and TRBJ1-6; the D is unclear. The V and J ends lost 5 bases and 7 bases respectively, with 6 bases between them. The CDR3 loop spans 12 amino acids. Germline V gives CDR1 SEHNR, CDR2 FQNEAQ (reference sequence). CDR3 sequence (DNA): TGTGCCAGCAGCGGGGAGAATTCACCCCTCCACTTT. Translated, it gives CASSGENSPLHF.

A few counts support this clone. The CDR3 here is CATKGARDSPLHF. CDR3 nucleotide sequence: TGTGCCACCAAGGGAGCACGGGATTCACCCCTCCACTTT. The rearrangement uses TRBV7-9 and TRBJ1-6; D is uncertain. The germline V gene encodes CDR1 SEHNR and CDR2 FQNEAQ (reference sequence). The germline V and J ends were trimmed by 10 bases and 8 bases, with 15 bases remaining between them. CDR3 size: 13 residues. Variable domain in full (rest from reference TRBV7-9 and TRBJ1-6): DTGVSQNPRHKITKRGQNVTFRCDPISEHNRLYWYRQTLGQGPEFLTYFQNEAQLEKSRLLSDRFSAERPKGSFSTLEIQRTEQGDSAMYLCATKGARDSPLHFGNGTRLTVT.

The rearrangement joins TRBV13 to TRBJ1-3, with D maybe TRBD1 (6 bases). The CDR3 consists of 16 residues. Germline V CDR1 and CDR2: PRHDT, FYEKMQ (reference sequence). Trimming stripped 4 bases from V and 2 bases from J, with 15 bases between. Written as DNA, the CDR3 is TGTGCCAGCAGCTACCAAACAGGGCCTGCTGGAAACACCATATATTTT. This codes for CASSYQTGPAGNTIYF. The entire variable domain, with the rest obtained from reference TRBV13 and TRBJ1-3, is as follows: AAGVIQSPRHLIKEKRETATLKCYPIPRHDTVYWYQQGPGQDPQFLISFYEKMQSDKGSIPDRFSAQQFSDYHSELNMSSLELGDSALYFCASSYQTGPAGNTIYFGEGSWLTVV.

The chain combines TRBV19 with TRBJ2-6; 8 bases are a match to TRBD1. The CDR3 has 18 residues. Germline V gene lookup returns CDR1 LNHDA and CDR2 SQIVND (reference sequence). V lost 1 base and J lost 1; bases outside the gene matches: 6. In nucleotides, the CDR3 is TGTGCCAGTAGTATAGCCCGCAACAGGGGGTCTGGGGCCAACGTCCTGACTTTC. Amino acid sequence: CASSIARNRGSGANVLTF.

Only one count was recorded for this clone. The V gene is TRBV7-3, the J gene TRBJ2-1; tentatively, D is TRBD2 (6 bases). Trimming stripped 2 bases from V and 12 bases from J, with 23 bases between. The germline CDR1 and CDR2 sequences are SGHTA and FQGTGA. CDR3 size: 16 residues. CDR3 DNA: TGTGCCAGCAGCTTAGTGTCAGGAGGTTTGGGCGGGGTGCAGTTCTTC. Translation: CASSLVSGGLGGVQFF.

This chain uses TRBV10-1 with TRBJ1-4; maybe TRBD1 (5 bases). V lost 2 bases and J 0 bases, leaving 7 bases between the germline ends. This CDR3 has 15 residues. Germline V CDR1 and CDR2: WNHNN, SYGVQD (reference sequence). In DNA, the CDR3 is TGCGCCAGCAGTGAGGACAGTGCAACTAATGAAAAACTGTTTTTT. Translating gives CASSEDSATNEKLFF.

This chain links TRBV28 with TRBJ2-1; weak D call: TRBD2 (5 bases). Per germline, CDR1 MDHEN and CDR2 SYDVKM. The V end was cut by 7 bases, the J end by 9 bases, with 10 bases between. This CDR3 has 11 amino acids. The CDR3, as DNA: TGTGCCAGCACCAGCGGACTTGAGCAGTTCTTC. Its translation is CASTSGLEQFF.

This clone was picked up one time. The chain couples TRBV11-2 to TRBJ1-1, with D possibly TRBD1 on 5 matching bases. The V gene lost 5 bases and the J gene lost 8 bases, with 12 bases spanning the gap. The germline V gene encodes CDR1 SGHAT and CDR2 FQNNGV. CDR3 length: 12 residues. CDR3 DNA: TGTGCCAGCAGCCCCCAGGGATCAGAAGCTTTCTTT. Its protein product is CASSPQGSEAFF. The full variable domain, its missing parts supplied by reference TRBV11-2 and TRBJ1-1, is EAGVAQSPRYKIIEKRQSVAFWCNPISGHATLYWYQQILGQGPKLLIQFQNNGVVDDSQLPKDRFSAERLKGVDSTLKIQPAKLEDSAVYLCASSPQGSEAFFGQGTRLTVV.

This chain links TRBV13 with TRBJ2-1; 13 positions agree with TRBD2. Germline V gene data show CDR1 as PRHDT and CDR2 as FYEKMQ (reference sequence). This CDR3 region has 17 residues. J gave up 3 bases and V 5 bases, and 7 bases lay outside the gene matches. In DNA, the CDR3 is TGTGCCAGCAGCGACTCTGGGACTAGCGGGAACTACAATGAGCAGTTCTTC. Residues: CASSDSGTSGNYNEQFF.

This clone was observed a single time. The V call is TRBV28, the J call TRBJ2-3, with 8 bases aligning to TRBD2. The V gene end was trimmed by 6 bases and the J gene end by 5 bases; junction bases not matched to a gene: 22. The CDR3 loop spans 19 amino acids. CDR1 MDHEN and CDR2 SYDVKM come from the germline V gene. Here the CDR3 DNA reads TGTGCCAGCAGACAACCTCTAAGGGCGGGAGGCCCGGAAGGAGATACGCAGTATTTT. It encodes CASRQPLRAGGPEGDTQYF.

The V call is TRBV6-6, the J call TRBJ2-5; weak D call: TRBD1 (5 bases). Germline CDR1 is MNHNY and CDR2 is SVGAGI (reference sequence). The CDR3 runs 13 residues. V lost 6 bases and J lost 2, with 10 bases in between. The DNA of the CDR3 is TGTGCCAGCAGCCGACAGTTACAAGAGACCCAGTACTTC. Amino acids: CASSRQLQETQYF.